This is a list of T cell receptor beta chains from one sample in a study of control samples from healthy donors and cancer patients. Measured with immunoSEQ multiplex PCR; TCRdb has only the in-frame clones, and not every one. This table has around 90,000 clones, 86% appearing once. Sequencing input: blood. The receptors stem from a man aged 25 to 40 in good health. The CDR3 runs from the conserved cysteine through the conserved F or W. D genes are given only for firm matches. Size values are once, few and many counts, or a class for expanded clones, and some rows have none.

J: TRBJ1-1; D: TRBD1; size: .; length: 14; V: TRBV5-1; DNA: TGCGCCAGCAGCTTGGTGTTTCAGGGGGCCGAAGCTTTCTTT; CDR3: CASSLVFQGAEAFF
J: TRBJ1-5; D: .; size: .; length: 15; V: TRBV4-2; DNA: TGTGCCAGCAGCCAAGATGCAGGGCCCAATCAGCCCCAGCATTTT; CDR3: CASSQDAGPNQPQHF
J: TRBJ2-5; D: .; size: .; length: 15; V: TRBV7-2; DNA: TGTGCCAGCAGCTTAGGGGCCGCGGGGAAAGAGACCCAGTACTTC; CDR3: CASSLGAAGKETQYF
J: TRBJ1-1; D: .; size: .; length: 13; V: TRBV6-5; DNA: TGTGCCAGCAGCACAGGGATAAACACTGAAGCTTTCTTT; CDR3: CASSTGINTEAFF
J: TRBJ1-4; D: .; size: .; length: 14; V: TRBV30; DNA: TGTGCCTGGATGGTAAAGGACTATAATGAAAAACTGTTTTTT; CDR3: CAWMVKDYNEKLFF
J: TRBJ1-4; D: .; size: .; length: 12; V: TRBV20-1; DNA: TGCAGTGCTAGTGGTGGGGTCGAAAAACTGTTTTTT; CDR3: CSASGGVEKLFF
J: TRBJ1-1; D: TRBD1; size: .; length: 14; V: TRBV18; DNA: TGTGCCAGCTCTAACGGACAGGGGGAGACTGAAGCTTTCTTT; CDR3: CASSNGQGETEAFF
J: TRBJ1-2; D: TRBD1; size: .; length: 13; V: TRBV28; DNA: TGTGCCAGCAGCCTGACAGGGATGTCAGGCTACACCTTC; CDR3: CASSLTGMSGYTF
J: TRBJ1-2; D: .; size: .; length: 12; V: TRBV9; DNA: TGTGCCAGCAGCGGGAACAGGGACGGCTACACCTTC; CDR3: CASSGNRDGYTF
J: TRBJ1-2; D: .; size: .; length: 15; V: TRBV29-1; DNA: TGCAGCATTGTCCCTCTCCTTCAGGACCTCTATGGCTACACCTTC; CDR3: CSIVPLLQDLYGYTF
J: TRBJ1-2; D: .; size: .; length: 12; V: TRBV12-3/TRBV12-4; DNA: TGTGCCAGCAGTTTGGGAGTAGGGAGCTACACCTTC; CDR3: CASSLGVGSYTF
J: TRBJ2-1; D: TRBD2; size: .; length: 14; V: TRBV24-1; DNA: TGTGCCACCAGTGACATAGCGGGGGGGCGAGAGCAGTTCTTC; CDR3: CATSDIAGGREQFF
J: TRBJ1-4; D: .; size: .; length: 13; V: TRBV10-3; DNA: TGTGCCATCAGTCAGGGAATTAATGAAAAACTGTTTTTT; CDR3: CAISQGINEKLFF
J: TRBJ1-2; D: TRBD1; size: .; length: 14; V: TRBV7-9; DNA: TGTGCCAGCAGTTTCCGGGACAGGAACTATGGCTACACCTTC; CDR3: CASSFRDRNYGYTF
J: TRBJ1-2; D: TRBD1; size: .; length: 15; V: TRBV15; DNA: TGTGCCACCAGCAGAGTAGGGGGCCAAACCTATGGCTACACCTTC; CDR3: CATSRVGGQTYGYTF
J: TRBJ1-1; D: .; size: .; length: 11; V: TRBV5-6; DNA: TGTGCCAGCAGCTTAGAGGGGGAAGCTTTCTTT; CDR3: CASSLEGEAFF
J: TRBJ2-3; D: .; size: .; length: 14; V: TRBV27; DNA: TGTGCCAGCAGTCCCAATGCGGGCACAGATACGCAGTATTTT; CDR3: CASSPNAGTDTQYF
J: TRBJ1-4; D: .; size: .; length: 13; V: TRBV5-1; DNA: TGCGCCAGCAGCTTGGACCCTCCTGAAAAACTGTTTTTT; CDR3: CASSLDPPEKLFF
J: TRBJ1-2; D: .; size: .; length: 12; V: TRBV6-4; DNA: TGTGCCAGCAGTGACTCTGGGAGAGGCTACACCTTC; CDR3: CASSDSGRGYTF
J: TRBJ2-1; D: TRBD1; size: .; length: 14; V: TRBV7-9; DNA: TGTGCCAGCAGCTTGGGACAGGGGGCTGATGAGCAGTTCTTC; CDR3: CASSLGQGADEQFF
J: TRBJ1-2; D: .; size: .; length: 14; V: TRBV6-5; DNA: TGTGCCAGCAACCCCGAGAAGGGGGACTATGGCTACACCTTC; CDR3: CASNPEKGDYGYTF
J: TRBJ1-2; D: TRBD1; size: .; length: 16; V: TRBV4-1; DNA: TGCGCCAGCAGTCAAACCATACAGGGGGCGCGGTATGGCTACACCTTC; CDR3: CASSQTIQGARYGYTF
J: TRBJ1-1; D: TRBD1; size: few; length: 15; V: TRBV5-1; DNA: TGCGCCAGCAGCTTTGCCGGGACAGAGAACACTGAAGCTTTCTTT; CDR3: CASSFAGTENTEAFF
J: TRBJ2-6; D: TRBD1; size: .; length: 18; V: TRBV7-9; DNA: TGTGCCAGCAGCCAGGTGGGACAGGGGATCTCTGGGGCCAACGTCCTGACTTTC; CDR3: CASSQVGQGISGANVLTF
J: TRBJ2-2; D: .; size: .; length: 18; V: TRBV21-1; DNA: TGTGCCAGCAGCAAAACGCGACAGGGCTTTCGCGAACACCGGGGAGCTGTTTTT; CDR3: CASSKTRQGFREHRGAVF
J: TRBJ2-5; D: .; size: .; length: 12; V: TRBV2; DNA: TGTGCCAGCAGTGAAACTGAGGAGACCCAGTACTTC; CDR3: CASSETEETQYF
J: TRBJ2-1; D: .; size: few; length: 13; V: TRBV30; DNA: TGTGCCTGGAGTTACGGAGGGAGAGATGAGCAGTTCTTC; CDR3: CAWSYGGRDEQFF
J: TRBJ2-3; D: .; size: .; length: 11; V: TRBV7-2; DNA: TGTGCCAGCAGCTTGACGGATACGCAGTATTTT; CDR3: CASSLTDTQYF
J: TRBJ2-5; D: TRBD1; size: .; length: 16; V: TRBV6-6; DNA: TGTGCCAGCAGTCACACACGGGACAGGGTAGGAGAGACCCAGTACTTC; CDR3: CASSHTRDRVGETQYF
J: TRBJ2-2; D: TRBD1; size: .; length: 12; V: TRBV12-3/TRBV12-4; DNA: TGTGCCAGCAGTAGCAGGGGGTGGGAGCTGTTTTTT; CDR3: CASSSRGWELFF
J: TRBJ2-2; D: .; size: once; length: 14; V: TRBV5-1; DNA: TGCGCCAGCAGCTTGGAAGCGAACACCGGGGAGCTGTTTTTT; CDR3: CASSLEANTGELFF
J: TRBJ1-2; D: .; size: .; length: 13; V: TRBV24-1; DNA: TGTGCCACCAGTGAACGTGACAAGGGTGGCTACACCTTC; CDR3: CATSERDKGGYTF
J: TRBJ2-7; D: TRBD2; size: .; length: 19; V: TRBV27; DNA: TGTGCCAGCAGTTTCCGGAGACTAGCGGGGGGCCTAAACTCCTACGAGCAGTACTTC; CDR3: CASSFRRLAGGLNSYEQYF
J: TRBJ2-7; D: .; size: .; length: 14; V: TRBV29-1; DNA: TGCAGCGTTACCCCAGTGGGAGTGCTCTACGAGCAGTACTTC; CDR3: CSVTPVGVLYEQYF
J: TRBJ2-6; D: .; size: .; length: 15; V: TRBV9; DNA: TGTGCCAGCAGCGAGGCCGGGCCTGGGGCCAACGTCCTGACTTTC; CDR3: CASSEAGPGANVLTF
J: TRBJ1-1; D: TRBD1; size: .; length: 15; V: TRBV10-3; DNA: TGTGCCATCAGTGAGTTGACAGGGGGCCACACTGAAGCTTTCTTT; CDR3: CAISELTGGHTEAFF
J: TRBJ2-7; D: TRBD1; size: .; length: 11; V: TRBV6-5; DNA: TGTGCCAGCAGGGACAGGATCGAGCAGTACTTC; CDR3: CASRDRIEQYF
J: TRBJ2-3; D: .; size: .; length: 15; V: TRBV6-5; DNA: TGTGCCAGCAGTTACCAACCTAGGGGGACAGATACGCAGTATTTT; CDR3: CASSYQPRGTDTQYF
J: TRBJ1-4; D: TRBD1; size: .; length: 16; V: TRBV5-1; DNA: TGCGCCAGCAGCCCTCAGGGGGGCCCAACTAATGAAAAACTGTTTTTT; CDR3: CASSPQGGPTNEKLFF
J: TRBJ1-6; D: TRBD1; size: .; length: 14; V: TRBV2; DNA: TGTGCCAGCAGGGTGACAGGGGGGAATTCACCCCTCCACTTT; CDR3: CASRVTGGNSPLHF
J: TRBJ2-1; D: TRBD2; size: .; length: 17; V: TRBV7-2; DNA: TGTGCCAGCAGCGACACTAGCGGGGGGAGCTCCTACAATGAGCAGTTCTTC; CDR3: CASSDTSGGSSYNEQFF
J: TRBJ2-7; D: .; size: .; length: 14; V: TRBV3-1/TRBV3-2; DNA: TGTGCCAGCAGCCGGACGGATCAATCTTACGAGCAGTACTTC; CDR3: CASSRTDQSYEQYF
J: TRBJ2-3; D: .; size: .; length: 19; V: TRBV21-1; DNA: TGTGCCAGCAGCAAAGAGGGGCGCCTAGCGGGGGGATCCACAGATACGCAGTATTTT; CDR3: CASSKEGRLAGGSTDTQYF
J: TRBJ1-1; D: .; size: .; length: 13; V: TRBV5-1; DNA: TGCGCCAGCAGCTTGTCGATTCCCACTGAAGCTTTCTTT; CDR3: CASSLSIPTEAFF
J: TRBJ1-3; D: .; size: .; length: 15; V: TRBV25-1; DNA: TGTGCCAGCAGTGAACCCATGGACAGCAAAAACACCATATATTTT; CDR3: CASSEPMDSKNTIYF
J: TRBJ1-3; D: .; size: .; length: 13; V: TRBV30; DNA: TGTGCCTGGAGTAAGGGGACAGGAAACACCATATATTTT; CDR3: CAWSKGTGNTIYF
J: TRBJ2-1; D: TRBD1; size: .; length: 15; V: TRBV7-9; DNA: TGTGCCAGCAGTCACCGGGACAGCCCCTACAATGAGCAGTTCTTC; CDR3: CASSHRDSPYNEQFF
J: TRBJ2-3; D: TRBD1; size: once; length: 15; V: TRBV14; DNA: TGTGCCAGCAGCCCCCGGGACAGAAGCACAGATACGCAGTATTTT; CDR3: CASSPRDRSTDTQYF
J: TRBJ1-1; D: .; size: .; length: 15; V: TRBV24-1; DNA: TGTGCCACCAGTGATTGGTTACAGGGGAACACTGAAGCTTTCTTT; CDR3: CATSDWLQGNTEAFF
J: TRBJ2-1; D: TRBD2; size: .; length: 16; V: TRBV7-2; DNA: TGTGCCAGCAGCTTCCTAGCGGGGGGGCGCTACAATGAGCAGTTCTTC; CDR3: CASSFLAGGRYNEQFF
J: TRBJ2-3; D: .; size: once; length: 15; V: TRBV6-5; DNA: TGTGCCAGCAGTTACCGGCGCCCTCCTACCGATACGCAGTATTTT; CDR3: CASSYRRPPTDTQYF
J: TRBJ1-1; D: TRBD1; size: .; length: 15; V: TRBV19; DNA: TGTGCCAGTAGACCGTGGGACAGGGGGCTCACTGAAGCTTTCTTT; CDR3: CASRPWDRGLTEAFF
J: TRBJ1-2; D: TRBD1; size: once; length: 14; V: TRBV2; DNA: TGTGCCAGCAGGGGGACAGGGGGCAACTATGGCTACACCTTC; CDR3: CASRGTGGNYGYTF
J: TRBJ2-4; D: .; size: .; length: 14; V: TRBV10-2; DNA: TGCGCCAGCACCAGGGCTATAGCCAAAAACATTCAGTACTTC; CDR3: CASTRAIAKNIQYF
J: TRBJ2-3; D: TRBD2; size: .; length: 19; V: TRBV9; DNA: TGTGCCAGCAGCGCCCTTAGCGGGGGGGCCTTCGGTAGTACAGATACGCAGTATTTT; CDR3: CASSALSGGAFGSTDTQYF
J: TRBJ1-1; D: .; size: few; length: 15; V: TRBV3-1/TRBV3-2; DNA: TGTGCCAGCAGCCAAGATCGGGTTCTTAACACTGAAGCTTTCTTT; CDR3: CASSQDRVLNTEAFF
J: TRBJ2-1; D: .; size: .; length: 15; V: TRBV6-1; DNA: TGTGCCAGCAGTGAACTAGGGAGCTCCTACAATGAGCAGTTCTTC; CDR3: CASSELGSSYNEQFF